Sequencing of this TCR beta chain was carried out in a study of cytomegalovirus exposure and HLA in healthy donors. PCR involved 60 Vbeta and 13 Jbeta primers. Profiled with immunoSEQ multiplex PCR; TCRdb holds only in-frame clones, not every one. This sample yields about 130,000 clones, of which over 70% are seen a single time; 3.1% belongs to the top ten. Notes on the study in general: With high specificity and sensitivity, the classifier reportedly diagnosed cytomegalovirus status.

CDR3 size: 15 residues. CDR1 SGHRS and CDR2 YFSETQ come from the germline V gene. V shed 5 bases and J 7 bases; nucleotides not matched to a gene: 6. This clone has more than one count but fewer than ten. Antigen: not known. This sequence originates from a man younger than 45 in good health and CMV-seronegative. The chain has TRBV5-1 and TRBJ2-1; 13 bases match TRBD2. Sequencing used PBMCs. The CDR3 reads CASRLLAGGRNEQFF. The CDR3 DNA sequence: TGCGCCAGCAGGTTACTAGCGGGAGGGCGGAATGAGCAGTTCTTC.